The 26 T cell receptor beta chains given below trace back to one sample, sequenced in a study of blood T cells in healthy people across ages. Combining a sample-barcoded 5' primer with a J-beta primer mix, a second PCR ran for roughly 7 to 11 cycles. TCRdb analysed the 5' RACE reads with MiXCR anew, one entry per CDR3 protein. Of over 500,000 distinct CDR3 sequences detected, about 50% appear once; the ten largest clones hold approximately 15%. Input material: blood. Receptor source: a woman older than 75 in good health.

A word on this clonotype: A read error may explain this, as a much larger clone is one base away. The chain combines TRBV10-1 with TRBJ2-1; TRBD2 aligns across 11 bases. Germline lookup yields CDR1 WNHNN and CDR2 SYGVQD (reference sequence). The CDR3 spans 14 residues. The ends lost 5 bases at V and 9 bases at J; junction bases unmatched: 6. CDR3 loop: CASSKLAGVGEQFF. The DNA for the CDR3 is TGCGCCAGCAGTAAACTAGCGGGAGTGGGTGAGCAGTTCTTC.

V and J are TRBV6-5 and TRBJ2-7; D remains ambiguous. There are 13 residues in the CDR3. Deletions cut 0 bases from V and 7 bases from J, with 10 bases between. Germline V CDR1 and CDR2: MNHEY, SVGAGI. The CDR3 nucleotides are TGTGCCAGCAGTTACTCGCAATTCTCGGAGCAGTACTTC. Translating gives CASSYSQFSEQYF.

V and J are TRBV7-2 and TRBJ2-1; weak D call: TRBD2 (6 bases). This CDR3 is 14 amino acids long. The ends were cut back, 7 bases at V and 4 bases at J, with 14 bases in the middle. The V gene's germline CDR1 is SGHTA and CDR2 FQGNSA. The CDR3 spells CASKERVPYNEQFF. The CDR3 bases are TGTGCCAGCAAAGAGCGGGTGCCGTACAATGAGCAGTTCTTC.

V usage is TRBV20-1 and J usage is TRBJ2-3; 9 bases are a match to TRBD2. CDR1 and CDR2 (germline): DFQATT, SNEGSKA (reference sequence). Trimming at V came to 1 base and at J to 4 bases, leaving 9 bases not matched to a gene. The CDR3 runs 16 residues. This CDR3 is CSARGWREGLPDTQYF. The CDR3 bases are TGCAGTGCTAGAGGGTGGCGGGAGGGCCTCCCAGATACGCAGTATTTT.

This clonotype showed up just a few times. The chain is built from TRBV29-1 and TRBJ1-1; 7 bases fit TRBD1. The CDR3 is made up of 13 amino acids. From germline, CDR1 is SQVTM and CDR2 ANQGSEA. Trimming removed 5 bases from V and 6 bases from J; junction bases left unmatched: 9. The CDR3 protein is CSVRQGSWAEAFF. The CDR3 nucleotides read TGCAGCGTTCGACAGGGTAGTTGGGCTGAAGCTTTCTTT.

The genes are TRBV5-1 and TRBJ2-1; 13 nucleotides agree with TRBD2. The CDR3 runs 15 residues. V dropped 4 bases and J dropped 9; count of bases not matched to a gene: 7. Germline CDR1 SGHRS, CDR2 YFSETQ. The CDR3 nucleotides read TGCGCCAGCAGCCGCCGACTAGCGGGAGGCACTGAGCAGTTCTTC. Amino acid sequence: CASSRRLAGGTEQFF.

This clonotype came up many times. This chain uses TRBV5-1 with TRBJ2-4, with TRBD1 identical over 7 bases. The CDR3 contains 16 residues. CDR1 is SGHRS, CDR2 YFSETQ, per germline. V gave up 1 base and J gave up 0 bases; unmatched junction bases: 4. The CDR3 DNA reads TGCGCCAGCAGCTTGCCGAGGGGGCTAGCCAAAAACATTCAGTACTTC. Translated: CASSLPRGLAKNIQYF.

Comments on this clonotype: A read error may produce the germline difference seen at one junction end. The genes are TRBV6-5 and TRBJ1-6; a weak D match, TRBD1 (6 bases). This CDR3 is built from 16 residues. The germline V gene encodes CDR1 MNHEY and CDR2 SVGAGI. The CDR3 DNA reads TGTGCCGGCAGATTATTGCAGGGGACGGGTAGTTCACCCCTCCACTTT. Its protein is CAGRLLQGTGSSPLHF.

This clonotype was recorded many times. The gene calls are TRBV14 and TRBJ2-3; D is possibly TRBD1 (5 bases). The germline gives CDR1 SGHDN, CDR2 FVKESK. This CDR3 is 12 amino acids long. Trimming left V 6 bases short and J 5 bases short, with 9 bases between. The CDR3 bases are TGTGCCAGCAGTTTCCAGGGAGATACGCAGTATTTT. Its translation: CASSFQGDTQYF.

J is TRBJ2-5 and V is TRBV24-1, with 10 bases matching TRBD2. CDR1 is KGHDR and CDR2 is SFDVKD in the germline V gene. The J segment lost 0 bases and the V segment lost 3 bases, leaving 3 bases of the junction unmatched. This CDR3 contains 16 residues. The CDR3 nucleotides read TGTGCCACCAGTGATGTTAGCGGGGGGTACCAAGAGACCCAGTACTTC. This codes for CATSDVSGGYQETQYF.

This clonotype has only one observation. This chain connects TRBV7-2 to TRBJ2-2; D is possibly TRBD1 (5 bases). This CDR3 is 16 amino acids long. The V end was cut by 0 bases, the J end by 9 bases, with 17 bases between. Germline V gene sequence: CDR1 SGHTA, CDR2 FQGNSA. The CDR3 bases are TGTGCCAGCAGCTTAGCGCCGGCAGGGTTGACCTGGGAGCTGTTTTTT. It specifies CASSLAPAGLTWELFF.

The chain has TRBV29-1 and TRBJ2-2, with 10 bases aligning to TRBD1. The germline gives CDR1 SQVTM, CDR2 ANQGSEA. The CDR3 loop spans 15 amino acids. Losses at the gene ends were 6 bases for V and 4 bases for J; bases not matched to a gene: 8. CDR3 sequence: CSVADRGLGTGELFF. Written as DNA, the CDR3 is TGCAGCGTGGCAGACAGGGGGCTTGGCACCGGGGAGCTGTTTTTT.

In regard to this clonotype: Being one base from a much bigger clone, this may be a read error. The genes are TRBV5-6 and TRBJ2-1; 9 bases are shared with TRBD2. This CDR3 has 14 amino acids. V dropped 4 bases and J dropped 5; count of bases not matched to a gene: 4. CDR1 and CDR2 from the germline V gene are SGHDT and YYEEEE. In nucleotides, the CDR3 is TGTGCCAGCAGCCCTAGCGGGATCCACAATGAGCAGTTCTTC. This encodes CASSPSGIHNEQFF.

This chain links TRBV28 with TRBJ2-3; D may be TRBD2 (6 bases). Germline V gives CDR1 MDHEN, CDR2 SYDVKM. The CDR3 totals 15 residues. V was clipped by 3 bases and J by 1 base, with 11 bases between them. The CDR3 coding sequence is TGTGCCAGCAGTTTCCGAGCGGGCCGCACAGATACGCAGTATTTT. It translates to CASSFRAGRTDTQYF.

A remark on this clonotype: The CDR3 does not end in the conserved phenylalanine or tryptophan, so this is likely a read error. The genes are TRBV4-1 and TRBJ2-3, with 10 bases matching TRBD2. The CDR3 is made up of 17 amino acids. Germline CDR1 MGHRA, CDR2 YSYEKL. The trim removed 0 bases at V and 4 bases at J, leaving 7 bases unmatched. The CDR3: CASSQDRLAGVSDTQYL. CDR3 DNA sequence: TGCGCCAGCAGCCAAGATCGTCTAGCGGGGGTCTCAGATACGCAGTATTTG.

This chain links TRBV6-6 with TRBJ2-1; D not certain. The CDR3 covers 13 residues. The germline CDR1 and CDR2 sequences are MNHNY and SVGAGI (reference sequence). Trimming removed 0 bases at V and 7 bases at J, with 7 bases between. Here the CDR3 DNA reads TGTGCCAGCAGTTACTCGAGGATTAATGAGCAGTTCTTC. Protein: CASSYSRINEQFF.

This clonotype has just one count. This rearrangement joins TRBV3-1 to TRBJ2-5; the D call may be TRBD1 or TRBD2 (5 bases each). Germline V gives CDR1 LGHDT, CDR2 YNNKEL (reference sequence). The CDR3 spans 16 residues. The V and J ends lost 0 bases and 1 base respectively, with 12 bases between them. CDR3 nucleotides: TGTGCCAGCAGCCAAGAAGGCCGGGGACCCCAAGAGACCCAGTACTTC. Translating it yields CASSQEGRGPQETQYF.

Note on this clonotype: Just one base apart from a much larger clone, this may be a read error. The rearrangement joins TRBV7-9 to TRBJ2-1; D might be TRBD2 (6 bases). V gave up 1 base and J gave up 9 bases, with 16 bases separating them. CDR1 and CDR2 from the germline V gene are SEHNR and FQNEAQ (reference sequence). The CDR3 contains 15 residues. CDR3 sequence (DNA): TGTGCCAGCAGCTTAGGATACGGGGGAGAAGTTGAGCAGTTCTTC. Its translation: CASSLGYGGEVEQFF.

J is TRBJ2-2 and V is TRBV7-2; 9 bases are a match to TRBD1. V trimming: 5 bases; J trimming: 5 bases; junction bases outside the gene matches: 12. Looked up from germline, CDR1 is SGHTA and CDR2 is FQGNSA. The CDR3 contains 17 residues. Here the CDR3 reads CASSLRDRVLGTGELFF. The CDR3 nucleotides read TGTGCCAGCAGCCTCCGGGACAGGGTTTTAGGGACCGGGGAGCTGTTTTTT. Using reference TRBV7-2 and TRBJ2-2 for the parts outside the CDR3, the full variable domain is GAGVSQSPSNKVTEKGKDVELRCDPISGHTALYWYRQSLGQGLEFLIYFQGNSAPDKSGLPSDRFSAERTGGSVSTLTIQRTQQEDSAVYLCASSLRDRVLGTGELFFGEGSRLTVL.

The V gene is TRBV7-2, the J gene TRBJ2-7, with 8 bases lining up with TRBD2. The CDR3 length is 18 residues. The V and J ends lost 4 bases and 3 bases, in that order; junction bases with no gene match: 17. Germline V gene sequence: CDR1 SGHTA, CDR2 FQGNSA. The CDR3 loop reads CASSSHLRRLAPSYEQYF. The CDR3 nucleotides are TGTGCCAGCAGCTCCCACCTACGCCGACTAGCGCCGAGCTACGAGCAGTACTTC.

This chain joins TRBV4-2 and TRBJ2-1; 9 bases line up with TRBD2. Germline CDR1 and CDR2: LGHNA and YNFKEQ. V was clipped by 4 bases and J by 7 bases; unmatched bases: 8. The CDR3 runs to 15 residues. In DNA form, the CDR3 reads TGTGCCAGCAGCCCGACTAGCGGCCGATTTAATGAGCAGTTCTTC. It translates to CASSPTSGRFNEQFF.

The chain links TRBV29-1 to TRBJ2-1; D possibly matches TRBD1 or TRBD2 (5 bases each). Looked up from germline, CDR1 is SQVTM and CDR2 is ANQGSEA. Trimming cost V 6 bases and J 7 bases, with 13 bases left between them. This CDR3 contains 12 residues. This CDR3 reads CSVGERANEQFF. DNA for the CDR3: TGCAGCGTAGGGGAGCGAGCGAATGAGCAGTTCTTC.

This clonotype occurred many times. V gene TRBV7-9 combines with J gene TRBJ2-5; tentative D call: TRBD1 (5 bases). The CDR3 covers 14 residues. Trimming removed 5 bases at V and 0 bases at J, with 10 bases between. In germline, CDR1 is SEHNR, CDR2 FQNEAQ (reference sequence). As DNA, the CDR3 is TGTGCCAGCAGCGGCAGGGCGTACCAAGAGACCCAGTACTTC. It specifies CASSGRAYQETQYF. Supplemented by reference TRBV7-9 and TRBJ2-5, the full variable domain reads DTGVSQNPRHKITKRGQNVTFRCDPISEHNRLYWYRQTLGQGPEFLTYFQNEAQLEKSRLLSDRFSAERPKGSFSTLEIQRTEQGDSAMYLCASSGRAYQETQYFGPGTRLLVL.

This clonotype was recorded once. The chain recombines TRBV6-2 or TRBV6-3 with TRBJ2-3; D remains ambiguous. This CDR3 comprises 16 residues. The V and J ends lost 4 bases and 3 bases respectively, with 17 bases between them. Germline CDR1 is MNHEY and CDR2 is SVGEGT. DNA of the CDR3: TGTGCCAGCAGTTCCCTCGACTTGGAGCCTACAGATACGCAGTATTTT. Protein sequence: CASSSLDLEPTDTQYF.

This clonotype was counted between two and nine times. This clone may be a read error of a much larger clone one base away. The V gene is TRBV7-9, the J gene TRBJ1-4; D is unclear. The V end was cut by 5 bases, the J end by 0 bases, with 10 bases between. The V gene's germline CDR1 is SEHNR and CDR2 FQNEAQ (reference sequence). CDR3 size: 15 residues. The CDR3, as DNA: TGTGCCAGCAGCCGTCCCGATGCAACTAATGAAAAACTGTTTTTT. Encoded protein: CASSRPDATNEKLFF.

This clonotype came up many times. This rearrangement joins TRBV2 to TRBJ2-2, with 9 bases lining up with TRBD1. The length of the CDR3 is 14 residues. Per the germline V gene, CDR1 is SNHLY and CDR2 is FYNNEI. After removal of 6 bases from V and 5 bases from J, the junction contained 4 bases not matched to a gene. The CDR3 nucleotides are TGTGCCAGCAGGGGACAGGGCGATACCGGGGAGCTGTTTTTT. This gives the protein CASRGQGDTGELFF.